This T cell receptor beta chain was sequenced during a study of shared clonotypes between healthy human individuals. Data came from immunoSEQ multiplex PCR; TCRdb stores just in-frame clones and leaves some out. The sample records about 2 million clones, over 85% being singletons. The V end lost 4 bases, the J end lost 6 bases, and 9 bases lay between the germline ends. Germline assignment: CDR1 SGDLS and CDR2 YYNGEE. The CDR3 runs 12 residues. Positively selected for CCR7, the CD45RO-negative cells used as naive CD8 cells excluded terminally differentiated effector memory CD45RA+ cells. The rearrangement uses TRBV9 and TRBJ2-3, with D hard to call. The sequencing sample was made of naive CD8+ T cells sorted from blood. The receptor was derived from a man aged 18 to 30 in good health. The CDR3 nucleotides are TGTGCCAGCAGCACCCGGGCGGATACGCAGTATTTT. It encodes CASSTRADTQYF.